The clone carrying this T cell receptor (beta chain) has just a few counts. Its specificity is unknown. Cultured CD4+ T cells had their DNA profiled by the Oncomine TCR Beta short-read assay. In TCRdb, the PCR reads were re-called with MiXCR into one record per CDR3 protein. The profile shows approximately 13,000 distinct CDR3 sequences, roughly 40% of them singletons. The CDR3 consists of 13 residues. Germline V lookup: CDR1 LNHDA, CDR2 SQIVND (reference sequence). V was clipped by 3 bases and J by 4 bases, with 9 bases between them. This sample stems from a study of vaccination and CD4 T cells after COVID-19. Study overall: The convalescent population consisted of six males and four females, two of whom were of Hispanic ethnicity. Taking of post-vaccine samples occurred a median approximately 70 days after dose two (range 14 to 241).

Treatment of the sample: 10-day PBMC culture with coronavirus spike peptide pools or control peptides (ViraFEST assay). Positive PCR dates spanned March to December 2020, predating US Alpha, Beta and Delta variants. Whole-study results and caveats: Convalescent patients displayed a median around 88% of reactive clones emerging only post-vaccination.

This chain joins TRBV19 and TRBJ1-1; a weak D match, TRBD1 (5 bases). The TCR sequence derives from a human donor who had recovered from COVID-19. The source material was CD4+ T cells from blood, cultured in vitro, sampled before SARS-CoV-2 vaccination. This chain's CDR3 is CASSISDSTEAFF. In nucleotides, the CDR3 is TGTGCCAGTAGTATTAGTGACAGCACTGAAGCTTTCTTT.